This record looks at one T cell receptor (beta chain) sequence and its context. Germline assignment: CDR1 SGDLS and CDR2 YYNGEE. The CDR3 has 17 residues. Germline trimming cut 4 bases from V and 0 bases from J; bases unmatched to any gene: 7. Enrolled during active infection, Seattle patients were then followed longitudinally. The source of the sample is a study of blood T cell repertoires in COVID-19. Across the whole study: Spain, Italy and the United States supplied samples that represented acute and convalescent COVID-19. PBMCs, B-cell-depleted T cells, or T cells were the source of the cDNA or gDNA that made up the material.

The authors' processing: Nucleated cell number was recorded as an estimate derived from reference gene primer amplification. Assay used: immunoSEQ multiplex PCR; TCRdb lists only in-frame clones, some missing. V and J calls plus clone size are reproduced from that table; the DNA served to infer D and trimming. The profile shows 250,000 to 400,000 clones, about nine tenths of them singletons. The sequenced sample consisted of peripheral blood. The chain combines TRBV9 with TRBJ2-6; 7 bases are a match to TRBD2. The TCR sequence derives from a woman aged 25 to 45 with COVID-19, enrolled during active disease. The CDR3 is CASSLGGGSSGANVLTF. CDR3 bases: TGTGCCAGCAGCCTCGGGGGAGGGAGCTCTGGGGCCAACGTCCTGACTTTC.